This T cell receptor beta chain emerged from a study of blood T cell repertoires in COVID-19. This CDR3 contains 14 residues. Germline trimming cut 4 bases from V and 3 bases from J; bases unmatched to any gene: 2. Looked up from germline, CDR1 is ENHRY and CDR2 is SYGVKD. Produced via immunoSEQ multiplex PCR; TCRdb's table is partial and in-frame only. The sample consists of around 60,000 clones, around 83% of them appearing once. The sequencing input was peripheral blood. This TCR was sampled from a man aged 45-60 years with COVID-19, enrolled during active disease. The V gene is TRBV10-3, the J gene TRBJ1-4, with 7 bases matching TRBD1. The CDR3 is CAISATGPNEKLFF. CDR3 in DNA: TGTGCCATCAGTGCGACAGGGCCTAATGAAAAACTGTTTTTT.